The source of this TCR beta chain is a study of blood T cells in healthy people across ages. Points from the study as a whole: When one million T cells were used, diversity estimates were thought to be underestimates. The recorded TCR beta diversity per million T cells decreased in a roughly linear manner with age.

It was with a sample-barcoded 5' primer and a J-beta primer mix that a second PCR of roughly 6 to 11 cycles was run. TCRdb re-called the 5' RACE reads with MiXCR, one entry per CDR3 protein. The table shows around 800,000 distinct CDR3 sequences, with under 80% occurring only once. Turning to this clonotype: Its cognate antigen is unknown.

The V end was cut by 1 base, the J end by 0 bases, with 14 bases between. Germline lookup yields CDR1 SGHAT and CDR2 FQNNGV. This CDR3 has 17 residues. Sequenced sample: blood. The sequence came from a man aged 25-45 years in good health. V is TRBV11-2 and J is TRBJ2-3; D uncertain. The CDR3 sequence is CASSLGTRHTSTDTQYF. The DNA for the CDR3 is TGTGCCAGCAGCTTAGGGACGCGACACACGAGCACAGATACGCAGTATTTT.